Described below is a single TCR beta chain sequence and its context. Its target is unknown. This sample was taken from a study of post-analysis software for immune sequencing data. Study-level findings and limits: Patients carried several TRBV segments more frequently than controls did, and TRBV5-6, TRBV5-1 and TRBV20-1 were among them. Among multiple sclerosis patients, normalized Chao1 diversity was significantly below that of controls. Under the F measure, samples that were prepared in one batch clustered strongly together.

TCR beta cDNA libraries included unique molecular identifiers. T cells numbering about 0.85 to 10 million gave rise to around 460,000 cDNA molecules. TCRdb ran MiXCR on the PCR reads and lists one entry per CDR3 protein. The table lists hundreds of thousands of distinct CDR3 sequences, just under 30% of them singletons. CDR3 length: 13 residues. The junction had 3 bases not matched to a gene; V was cut back by 4 bases and J by 3 bases. The chain employs TRBV12-3 or TRBV12-4 and TRBJ2-7, with TRBD1 matching over 7 bases. Sequencing used blood. This clonotype was sampled from a girl aged 5 to 17 with multiple sclerosis. This CDR3 reads CASSWTGCYEQYF. For the CDR3, the DNA is TGTGCCAGCAGTTGGACAGGTTGCTACGAGCAGTACTTC.